This is a list of T cell receptor beta chains from one sample in a study of blood T cell repertoires in COVID-19. Sequencing used immunoSEQ multiplex PCR; TCRdb keeps in-frame clones, though not all of them. The top ten hold 3.5% to 5% of the sample, which has roughly 67,000 clones, roughly 84% seen once. Sequences were obtained from peripheral blood. The receptors derive from a man between 45 and 60 years old with acute or convalescent COVID-19. Both conserved end residues are part of each CDR3. D genes are given only for firm matches. The size of a clone is reported for some rows only, either as once, few or many, or as a class for expanded clones.

d_call clone_size j_call v_call cdr3_nt cdr3_aa
NA NA TRBJ1-1 TRBV11-3 TGTGCCAGCAGCTTAGAGGAGGACACTGAAGCTTTCTTT CASSLEEDTEAFF
TRBD1 NA TRBJ1-1 TRBV2 TGTGCCAGCGGCCGGGACAGGAACACTGAAGCTTTCTTT CASGRDRNTEAFF
NA NA TRBJ1-1 TRBV5-6 TGTGCCAGCAGCTTGGTGGCTAGCACTGAAGCTTTCTTT CASSLVASTEAFF
NA NA TRBJ1-6 TRBV12-5 TGTGCTAGTGGTTCCTTGCATAGCTCCTATAATTCACCCCTCCACTTT CASGSLHSSYNSPLHF
NA NA TRBJ1-1 TRBV11-2 TGTGCCAGCAGCTTGTACTACTCGAACACTGAAGCTTTCTTT CASSLYYSNTEAFF
NA NA TRBJ1-5 TRBV4-1 TGCGCCAGCAGCCAAGAGTTTCAGGCGGGTCAGCCCCAGCATTTT CASSQEFQAGQPQHF
TRBD1 NA TRBJ2-1 TRBV30 TGTGCCTGGGGGGATACGGGACAGACCCCTCATGAGCAGTTCTTC CAWGDTGQTPHEQFF
TRBD1 NA TRBJ1-2 TRBV5-6 TGTGCCAGCAGCCAGACGGACAGGGGGTTCGGAACGGCTTATGGCTACACCTTC CASSQTDRGFGTAYGYTF
TRBD1 NA TRBJ1-5 TRBV27 TGTGCCAGCAGCCGGACAGGGCCGAGGGCTTATAGCAATCAGCCCCAGCATTTT CASSRTGPRAYSNQPQHF
TRBD2 NA TRBJ2-1 TRBV6-5 TGTGCCAGCAGTTACTCGGGGACTAGCGGGAAGGATGAGCAGTTCTTC CASSYSGTSGKDEQFF
NA NA TRBJ2-1 TRBV11-3 TGTGCCAGCAGCTTAAGGTCTAGCTCCTACAATGAGCAGTTCTTC CASSLRSSSYNEQFF
NA NA TRBJ1-2 TRBV7-9 TGTGCCAGCAGCTTACTACAGGTGGAAAACTATGGCTACACCTTC CASSLLQVENYGYTF
NA once TRBJ1-1 TRBV19 TGTGCCAGTAGCCACAGGGACACTGAAGCTTTCTTT CASSHRDTEAFF
NA NA TRBJ2-3 TRBV18 TGTGCCAGCTCACCACAGCCCCTTGGCACAGATACGCAGTATTTT CASSPQPLGTDTQYF
NA NA TRBJ1-6 TRBV25-1 TGTGCCAGCAGTGATGCGGGGGGCAATTCACCCCTCCACTTT CASSDAGGNSPLHF
NA NA TRBJ1-6 TRBV5-4 TGTGCCAGCAGCTTGGAGGCGACGGGGAATTCACCCCTCCACTTT CASSLEATGNSPLHF
NA NA TRBJ1-3 TRBV25-1 TGTGCCAGCAGACACTCCCGGGGGATCTCTGGAAACACCATATATTTT CASRHSRGISGNTIYF
NA NA TRBJ1-1 TRBV19 TGTGCCAGTAGTCCTCGCCCGGGGGGCACTGAAGCTTTCTTT CASSPRPGGTEAFF
NA NA TRBJ2-5 TRBV12-3/TRBV12-4 TGTGCCAGCAGTTTACCTACTGGTGAGACCCAGTACTTC CASSLPTGETQYF
TRBD1 NA TRBJ1-2 TRBV29-1 TGCAGCGCTGAGGGGGACAGCAAGATTAGATCTGGCTACACCTTC CSAEGDSKIRSGYTF
TRBD1 once TRBJ2-7 TRBV4-1 TGCGCCAGCAGCCAGGGACAGGGCTCCTACGAGCAGTACTTC CASSQGQGSYEQYF
TRBD1 NA TRBJ1-4 TRBV6-1 TGTGCCAGCAGTGAAAGGACAGGGATTCGGGAAAAACTGTTTTTT CASSERTGIREKLFF
NA once TRBJ2-2 TRBV19 TGTGCCAGTTGGGCAGGTCGTTTCACCGGGGAGCTGTTTTTT CASWAGRFTGELFF
NA NA TRBJ2-2 TRBV2 TGTGCCAGCAGGCCGAGTGGTACCGGGGAGCTGTTTTTT CASRPSGTGELFF
TRBD2 NA TRBJ2-2 TRBV11-2 TGTGCCAGCAGCTTCCTAAGAGGAGCGGGGGGGATCCTCACCGGGGAGCTGTTTTTT CASSFLRGAGGILTGELFF
NA NA TRBJ1-6 TRBV28 TGTGCCAGCAGTTTGGTTCAGGTTTATAATTCACCCCTCCACTTT CASSLVQVYNSPLHF
TRBD1 once TRBJ1-1 TRBV6-5 TGTGCCAGCCAAGACAGGGGGCGATTGAACACTGAAGCTTTCTTT CASQDRGRLNTEAFF
TRBD1 NA TRBJ2-2 TRBV24-1 TGTGCCACCAGTGATTCAGGGGGATACACCGGGGAGCTGTTTTTT CATSDSGGYTGELFF
TRBD2 NA TRBJ2-1 TRBV19 TGTGCCAGTAGTATTCCCCACGGAGCGGGAGTATATCATGAGCAGTTCTTC CASSIPHGAGVYHEQFF
TRBD1 few TRBJ1-2 TRBV14 TGTGCCAGCAGCCAAGATGCGTCCCGGACAGGGGGCGACTATGGCTACACCTTC CASSQDASRTGGDYGYTF
TRBD2 NA TRBJ2-2 TRBV23-1 TGCGCCAGCAGTCATCAGACTAGCGGGAGAGTCACCGGGGAGCTGTTTTTT CASSHQTSGRVTGELFF
NA NA TRBJ1-4 TRBV4-1 TGCGCCAGCAGCCAAGATCTCAGTAGGGGAAGGAAACTGTTTTTT CASSQDLSRGRKLFF
TRBD2 NA TRBJ2-7 TRBV5-4 TGTGCCAGCAGCCGCGGGACTAGCGGGAGGGTCTACGAGCAGTACTTC CASSRGTSGRVYEQYF
TRBD2 NA TRBJ2-5 TRBV7-7 TGTGCTAGCAGCACCGTAGCGGGGGGGCGAGAGACCCAGTACTTC CASSTVAGGRETQYF
NA NA TRBJ1-1 TRBV19 TGTGCCAGTAGTTCCGTGGGGGGAACTGAAGCTTTCTTT CASSSVGGTEAFF
TRBD1 NA TRBJ1-6 TRBV6-5 TGTGCCAGCAGTTACGGAGGGGGCTCGGGTAATTCACCCCTCCACTTT CASSYGGGSGNSPLHF
NA NA TRBJ1-2 TRBV5-4 TGTGCCAGCAGCTTGGAATGGGTGCCAGGCCTCTACACCTTC CASSLEWVPGLYTF